This is a list of T cell receptor beta chains from one sample in a study of T cell responses to AZD1222 COVID-19 vaccine. Sequencing was performed with immunoSEQ multiplex PCR; in TCRdb, only in-frame clones are kept and a portion is missing. The sample records tens of thousands of clones, roughly 89% being singletons. Specimen: peripheral blood, collected 28 days after the second AZD1222 dose. The receptors shown here come from an adult who received the AZD1222 COVID-19 vaccine. CDR3s include the opening cysteine and the closing phenylalanine or tryptophan. D genes are given only for firm matches. The size of a clone is reported for some rows only, either as once, few or many, or as a class for expanded clones.

CDR3: CAWRSGVYGYTF; DNA: TGTGCCTGGAGGTCAGGGGTTTATGGCTACACCTTC; V: TRBV30; J: TRBJ1-2; size: NA; D: NA
CDR3: CASSETGTGSSPLHF; DNA: TGTGCCAGCAGTGAAACCGGGACAGGGAGTTCACCCCTCCACTTT; V: TRBV6-1; J: TRBJ1-6; size: NA; D: TRBD1
CDR3: CASSQDRDRTYEQYF; DNA: TGTGCCAGCAGCCAAGACAGGGACAGAACCTACGAGCAGTACTTC; V: TRBV14; J: TRBJ2-7; size: NA; D: TRBD1
CDR3: CASRGQGMNEQFF; DNA: TGCGCCAGCAGAGGACAGGGAATGAATGAGCAGTTCTTC; V: TRBV5-1; J: TRBJ2-1; size: NA; D: TRBD1
CDR3: CASSVGLAGYSYNEQFF; DNA: TGTGCCAGCAGCGTAGGACTAGCGGGGTACTCCTACAATGAGCAGTTCTTC; V: TRBV9; J: TRBJ2-1; size: NA; D: TRBD2
CDR3: CASSFRDGSSYNSPLHF; DNA: TGCGCCAGCAGCTTCCGGGACGGGAGCTCCTATAATTCACCCCTCCACTTT; V: TRBV5-1; J: TRBJ1-6; size: NA; D: NA
CDR3: CASSSDMEPTYEQYF; DNA: TGTGCCAGCAGTTCTGACATGGAACCCACCTACGAGCAGTACTTC; V: TRBV6-5; J: TRBJ2-7; size: NA; D: NA
CDR3: CASRAGTFYGYTF; DNA: TGTGCCAGCAGGGCCGGGACATTCTATGGCTACACCTTC; V: TRBV6-5; J: TRBJ1-2; size: NA; D: NA
CDR3: CASSLGTGGVNYGYTF; DNA: TGTGCCAGCAGCCTGGGGACAGGGGGCGTTAACTATGGCTACACCTTC; V: TRBV7-9; J: TRBJ1-2; size: few; D: TRBD1
CDR3: CASNRGTSGVNEQFF; DNA: TGTGCCAGCAACCGCGGGACTAGCGGGGTCAATGAGCAGTTCTTC; V: TRBV5-4; J: TRBJ2-1; size: NA; D: TRBD2
CDR3: CASSPLGQRNYGYTF; DNA: TGTGCCAGCTCGCCCCTCGGACAGCGAAACTATGGCTACACCTTC; V: TRBV18; J: TRBJ1-2; size: NA; D: NA
CDR3: CASSEGGGSYSPLHF; DNA: TGTGCCAGCAGTGAAGGCGGGGGGTCCTATTCACCCCTCCACTTT; V: TRBV6-1; J: TRBJ1-6; size: NA; D: NA
CDR3: CASSLGQGFLYGYTF; DNA: TGCGCCAGCAGCTTGGGACAGGGGTTTCTCTATGGCTACACCTTC; V: TRBV5-1; J: TRBJ1-2; size: NA; D: TRBD1
CDR3: CASSPRPPGQTYNEQFF; DNA: TGCGCCAGCAGCCCTCGCCCACCGGGACAGACCTACAATGAGCAGTTCTTC; V: TRBV4-1; J: TRBJ2-1; size: once; D: TRBD1
CDR3: CASSLTSPPSPLHF; DNA: TGTGCCAGCAGCTTAACTAGCCCACCTTCACCCCTCCACTTT; V: TRBV7-3; J: TRBJ1-6; size: NA; D: NA
CDR3: CASSERGQSSGANVLTF; DNA: TGTGCCAGCAGTGAGAGAGGACAGAGCTCTGGGGCCAACGTCCTGACTTTC; V: TRBV2; J: TRBJ2-6; size: once; D: NA
CDR3: CASSFQGIGTEAFF; DNA: TGTGCCAGTAGTTTCCAGGGTATTGGAACTGAAGCTTTCTTT; V: TRBV19; J: TRBJ1-1; size: NA; D: NA
CDR3: CATSRGGVNQPQHF; DNA: TGTGCCACCAGCAGAGGGGGGGTTAATCAGCCCCAGCATTTT; V: TRBV15; J: TRBJ1-5; size: NA; D: NA
CDR3: CASTSGTQPQHF; DNA: TGTGCCAGCACGTCGGGTACTCAGCCCCAGCATTTT; V: TRBV27; J: TRBJ1-5; size: NA; D: NA
CDR3: CASSQNRASNTEAFF; DNA: TGTGCCAGCTCCCAAAACAGGGCCTCGAACACTGAAGCTTTCTTT; V: TRBV2; J: TRBJ1-1; size: NA; D: NA
CDR3: CASSLQQMNTEAFF; DNA: TGCGCCAGCAGCTTGCAACAGATGAACACTGAAGCTTTCTTT; V: TRBV5-1; J: TRBJ1-1; size: NA; D: NA
CDR3: CASSHISYNSPLHF; DNA: TGTGCCAGCAGCCACATCTCCTATAATTCACCCCTCCACTTT; V: TRBV7-9; J: TRBJ1-6; size: NA; D: NA
CDR3: CASSRSGAAGANVLTF; DNA: TGTGCCAGTAGTAGGAGTGGGGCAGCTGGGGCCAACGTCCTGACTTTC; V: TRBV19; J: TRBJ2-6; size: NA; D: NA
CDR3: CASSPSPGAEAFF; DNA: TGTGCCAGCAGCCCTTCGCCGGGGGCTGAAGCTTTCTTT; V: TRBV9; J: TRBJ1-1; size: NA; D: NA
CDR3: CASSSGLTWLDTQYF; DNA: TGCGCCAGCAGCTCCGGGCTAACCTGGCTAGATACGCAGTATTTT; V: TRBV5-1; J: TRBJ2-3; size: NA; D: NA
CDR3: CASSTFTGGVTEAFF; DNA: TGTGCCAGCAGCACGTTTACAGGGGGCGTCACTGAAGCTTTCTTT; V: TRBV4-2; J: TRBJ1-1; size: NA; D: TRBD1
CDR3: CASSRETTDYGYTF; DNA: TGTGCCAGCAGCAGGGAAACGACTGACTATGGCTACACCTTC; V: TRBV5-6; J: TRBJ1-2; size: NA; D: NA
CDR3: CASSHYGQAGENTIYF; DNA: TGCGCCAGCAGCCATTACGGACAGGCAGGGGAAAACACCATATATTTT; V: TRBV4-1; J: TRBJ1-3; size: NA; D: TRBD1
CDR3: CASSLGSGWNSPLHF; DNA: TGTGCCAGCAGCTTAGGTTCAGGGTGGAATTCACCCCTCCACTTT; V: TRBV7-2; J: TRBJ1-6; size: NA; D: NA
CDR3: CASSYSSAGNTEAFF; DNA: TGTGCCAGCAGTTACTCGTCGGCAGGCAACACTGAAGCTTTCTTT; V: TRBV6-5; J: TRBJ1-1; size: NA; D: NA
CDR3: CASSLTWGESPLHF; DNA: TGTGCCAGCAGCTTGACCTGGGGAGAATCACCCCTCCACTTT; V: TRBV5-6; J: TRBJ1-6; size: NA; D: NA
CDR3: CASSPPHGGYTF; DNA: TGTGCCAGCTCACCGCCACATGGCGGCTACACCTTC; V: TRBV18; J: TRBJ1-2; size: NA; D: NA
CDR3: CAWGDRSYEQYF; DNA: TGTGCCTGGGGCGACAGATCCTACGAGCAGTACTTC; V: TRBV30; J: TRBJ2-7; size: NA; D: NA
CDR3: CASSGATGYYGYTF; DNA: TGTGCCAGCAGTGGGGCGACAGGGTACTATGGCTACACCTTC; V: TRBV2; J: TRBJ1-2; size: NA; D: TRBD1
CDR3: CASSFGKQETQYF; DNA: TGTGCCAGCAGTTTCGGAAAACAAGAGACCCAGTACTTC; V: TRBV27; J: TRBJ2-5; size: NA; D: NA
CDR3: CASKPGQGNGYTF; DNA: TGTGCCAGCAAACCGGGACAGGGAAATGGCTACACCTTC; V: TRBV6-5; J: TRBJ1-2; size: NA; D: TRBD1
CDR3: CASSPGTSGVTDTQYF; DNA: TGTGCCAGCAGCCCGGGGACTAGTGGGGTCACAGATACGCAGTATTTT; V: TRBV5-4; J: TRBJ2-3; size: once; D: TRBD2
CDR3: CSPRDRGVYEQYF; DNA: TGCAGCCCACGGGACAGGGGCGTCTACGAGCAGTACTTC; V: TRBV29-1; J: TRBJ2-7; size: NA; D: TRBD1
CDR3: CASSGAVNSAYEQYF; DNA: TGTGCCAGCAGCGGGGCAGTTAACTCGGCTTACGAGCAGTACTTC; V: TRBV6-2/TRBV6-3; J: TRBJ2-7; size: NA; D: NA
CDR3: CASSAGLAGGEETQYF; DNA: TGTGCCAGCAGCGCGGGACTAGCGGGAGGGGAAGAGACCCAGTACTTC; V: TRBV5-5; J: TRBJ2-5; size: NA; D: TRBD2
CDR3: CASSPPRTDLDYEQYF; DNA: TGTGCCAGCAGTCCGCCTCGGACTGACCTGGACTACGAGCAGTACTTC; V: TRBV28; J: TRBJ2-7; size: NA; D: NA
CDR3: CASSLQGQTGELFF; DNA: TGCGCCAGCAGCTTGCAGGGCCAAACCGGGGAGCTGTTTTTT; V: TRBV5-1; J: TRBJ2-2; size: once; D: NA
CDR3: CASSESLQGRGEQFF; DNA: TGCGCCAGCAGTGAGTCGTTACAGGGGCGTGGTGAGCAGTTCTTC; V: TRBV10-2; J: TRBJ2-1; size: NA; D: TRBD1
CDR3: CASSLAGVSYEQYF; DNA: TGTGCCAGCAGCTTAGCGGGGGTCTCCTACGAGCAGTACTTC; V: TRBV11-1; J: TRBJ2-7; size: once; D: NA
CDR3: CASSWDYMNTEAFF; DNA: TGTGCCAGCAGCTGGGACTACATGAACACTGAAGCTTTCTTT; V: TRBV5-5; J: TRBJ1-1; size: NA; D: NA
CDR3: CASSYGGPEGYTF; DNA: TGTGCCAGCAGTTACGGGGGGCCTGAGGGCTACACCTTC; V: TRBV6-6; J: TRBJ1-2; size: NA; D: NA
CDR3: CASSYSIWAGYNEQFF; DNA: TGTGCCAGCAGTTACTCGATTTGGGCCGGGTACAATGAGCAGTTCTTC; V: TRBV6-5; J: TRBJ2-1; size: NA; D: NA
CDR3: CASSQRGRDEQYF; DNA: TGTGCCAGCAGCCAACGTGGCCGGGACGAGCAGTACTTC; V: TRBV3-1/TRBV3-2; J: TRBJ2-7; size: once; D: NA
CDR3: CASRPTSGGYEQYF; DNA: TGTGCCAGCAGACCCACTAGCGGGGGATACGAGCAGTACTTC; V: TRBV5-8; J: TRBJ2-7; size: NA; D: TRBD2
CDR3: CASSHRQGSSYEQYF; DNA: TGTGCCAGTAGCCACCGACAGGGTAGCTCCTACGAGCAGTACTTC; V: TRBV19; J: TRBJ2-7; size: NA; D: TRBD1
CDR3: CASSFNRPRRGTEAFF; DNA: TGTGCCAGCAGCTTCAATCGGCCCCGGCGGGGTACTGAAGCTTTCTTT; V: TRBV11-2; J: TRBJ1-1; size: NA; D: NA
CDR3: CASSPRAALEKLFF; DNA: TGTGCCAGCTCACCAAGGGCGGCTTTGGAAAAACTGTTTTTT; V: TRBV18; J: TRBJ1-4; size: NA; D: NA
CDR3: CASSQGYSGYTF; DNA: TGTGCCAGCAGCCAGGGTTATAGTGGCTACACCTTC; V: TRBV14; J: TRBJ1-2; size: NA; D: NA
CDR3: CASSVGTASYNEQFF; DNA: TGTGCCAGCAGCGTCGGGACTGCATCCTACAATGAGCAGTTCTTC; V: TRBV9; J: TRBJ2-1; size: NA; D: NA
CDR3: CASSEVWTPSYEQYF; DNA: TGTGCCAGCAGTGAAGTATGGACACCCTCCTACGAGCAGTACTTC; V: TRBV6-1; J: TRBJ2-7; size: NA; D: NA
CDR3: CASSDSRGAFF; DNA: TGTGCCAGCAGTGACAGCAGGGGGGCTTTCTTT; V: TRBV6-1; J: TRBJ1-1; size: NA; D: TRBD1
CDR3: CASSLGTGGGYTF; DNA: TGTGCCAGCAGCTTAGGGACAGGGGGAGGCTACACCTTC; V: TRBV3-1/TRBV3-2; J: TRBJ1-2; size: NA; D: TRBD1
CDR3: CASSLTGANYGYTF; DNA: TGTGCCAGCAGCTTAACGGGAGCAAACTATGGCTACACCTTC; V: TRBV7-9; J: TRBJ1-2; size: NA; D: NA